This section outlines one T cell receptor beta chain sequence together with its context. Its antigen is still unknown. No qualities accompany the bases; no much larger clone lies one base away. These data belong to a study of blood T cells in healthy people across ages (dated by TCRdb to between 2014 and 2016). Some background on the complete study: In model experiments, template switching captured about one uniquely barcoded TCR beta cDNA molecule for every two T cells. To avoid experimental bias, donors of different ages were spread randomly across the sequencing lanes. Age-related changes in TCR beta repertoire diversity were measured in the study by deep sequencing normalized with unique cDNA molecular identifiers. The donors were split into four age groups: young (average around 15 years), middle-aged (over 35), aged (over 55) and long-lived (over 80). Using the same blood draw, the study looked at two additional independent replicas of 1 million unique cDNA reads for two donors, one aged 18 to 30 and the other aged 80 or older.

Donors were 39 systemically healthy Caucasian individuals from Russia aged 6 to 90 years. Ten milliliters of peripheral blood were drawn from each donor into EDTA-treated Vacutainer tubes. PBMCs were isolated by Ficoll-Paque density-gradient centrifugation, with at least 6.5 million obtained per sample. Total RNA was extracted from PBMCs with Trizol reagent, with at least 6 micrograms obtained per sample. For every donor, flow cytometry on a PBMC aliquot measured the percentage of naive CD45RAhigh/CD27high T cells. Study-wide conclusions, independent of this receptor: Observed TCR beta diversity correlated strongly with the percentage of naive T cells measured by flow cytometry. Because profiling used bulk unsorted PBMCs, naive and antigen-experienced compartments could not be compared conclusively. As age increased, observed TCR beta diversity per million T cells dropped in a roughly linear way, and a significant reduction was already evident by age 40. Because the CMV infection status of the donors was unknown, age-related changes in expanded clonotypes may potentially have been confounded. Compared with the aged group, more naive CD4+ T cells, fewer expanded clones and increased TCR diversity were shown by the long-lived group, suggesting age selection. Estimates of total diversity from one million sequenced T cells were regarded as lower bounds and underestimates.

Reading the germline V gene gives CDR1 SGDLS and CDR2 YYNGEE. The V end gives up 3 bases and the J end 6 bases, leaving 12 bases in the junction not matched to a gene. The cysteine opens and the phenylalanine closes a CDR3 of 19 amino acids. Left in the record is the CDR3 DNA by itself, 57 bases read in frame from the first base. The method was 5' RACE. Sequencing relied on an Illumina HiSeq 2500. The second PCR ran for about 7 to 11 cycles and used a J-beta primer mix along with a sample-barcoded 5' primer. A unique molecular identifier was introduced onto each TCR beta cDNA molecule by a template-switch 5' adaptor carrying 12 random nucleotides. Each sample yielded at least 3 million CDR3-containing paired-end reads. First-strand cDNA synthesis was performed from all RNA using the Mint cDNA synthesis kit, with priming by a TRBC-specific oligonucleotide. After uracil-DNA glycosylase treatment, a first 18-cycle PCR used universal primers M1SS and BC2_uni_R on all cDNA. Per the authors' processing: Each sample was normalized by randomly selecting 1 million high-quality reads, each carrying a distinct molecular identifier. Instead of being binned into consensus sequences, reads that shared molecular identifiers were thrown out. CDR3 identification, clonotype clustering and error correction used MiTCR with a Q25 quality threshold and the strictest error-elimination algorithm. A nonparametric unseen species model using Euler transformation provided a lower-bound estimate of total TCR beta diversity. The public reads were reanalyzed by TCRdb: fastp trimming at Q25, MiXCR alignment, in-frame beta chains only. Every distinct CDR3 protein forms one entry, paired with its most common genes and DNA. The V and J calls follow TCRdb's processing rather than the paper's. This sample lists about 1.4 million distinct CDR3 sequences; 55% to 75% were detected once. The ten largest clones add up to about 6.3% of the sample.

This sequence uses TRBV9 and TRBJ2-2; 15 bases in the junction line up with TRBD2. The sequenced sample consisted of blood. The sequence came from a man younger than 35 in good health. The base sequence is TGTGCCAGCAGCGCCAGGACTAGCGGGAGGGCCCGGTTGGCCGGGGAGCTGTTTTTT. The translation is CASSARTSGRARLAGELFF.